These T cell receptor beta chains were read from a single sample in a study of shared T cell receptors in the human thymus. Only in-frame clones appear in the TCRdb table, and some are missing; sequencing was by immunoSEQ multiplex PCR. This sample has approximately 730,000 clones, with approximately 85% found just once. These data also featured in a second study, about human thymus T cells.

Sequencing used thymocytes. These receptors came from a girl under three years old with a congenital heart defect. CDR3s leave out the opening cysteine and the closing phenylalanine or tryptophan. The D gene is left open where the match is weak.

d_gene,j_gene,v_gene,CDR3aa
.,TRBJ2-2,TRBV14,ASSQAWNTGELF
TRBD2,TRBJ2-1,TRBV5-1,ASSWGLAGYNEQF
TRBD1,TRBJ2-5,TRBV7-4,ASSLRGPPETQY
.,TRBJ2-7,TRBV5-6,ASSFLLGSRLYEQY
.,TRBJ1-1,TRBV6-1,ASSDIGGGTEAF
.,TRBJ1-2,TRBV4-1,ASSLVAANYGYT
.,TRBJ2-1,TRBV6-6,ASSYLFNNEQF
TRBD2,TRBJ2-2,TRBV6-4,ASYSGGPGELF
.,TRBJ2-3,TRBV6-1,ASTTGLDTQY
.,TRBJ1-1,TRBV5-1,ASSPRRRDIMNTEAF
.,TRBJ1-1,TRBV6-5,ASSYLGHPDTEAF
TRBD2,TRBJ2-3,TRBV4-1,ASSQKSGGFTDTQY
.,TRBJ2-1,TRBV21-1,ASSKCSFRDREFDEQF
.,TRBJ1-1,TRBV5-1,ASSSETNTEAF
.,TRBJ2-1,TRBV10-3,AISGRGFPGVGGHNEQF
.,TRBJ1-1,TRBV1,TSSHFLDRVRGDTEAF
.,TRBJ1-2,TRBV30,AWSPAQDT
TRBD2,TRBJ2-7,TRBV27,ASSPGGGTYEQY
.,TRBJ1-4,TRBV10-3,AISIGSPGAEKLF
TRBD1,TRBJ2-1,TRBV28,ASSYSTGTGGARNEQF
.,TRBJ1-1,TRBV6-5,ASSCSGGRENTEAF
TRBD2,TRBJ2-5,TRBV5-4,ASSSGTSGGILRETQY
.,TRBJ1-1,TRBV25-1,ASSERAGLTEAF
TRBD2,TRBJ2-3,TRBV5-6,ASSTNQQRGVSTDTQY
.,TRBJ2-1,TRBV5-1,ASRQASSYNEQF
TRBD1,TRBJ1-2,TRBV10-2,ASSDRGQLYGYT
TRBD1,TRBJ1-2,TRBV6-6,ASSLSRQGKYGYT
.,TRBJ2-7,TRBV7-9,ASSLAEAGDIYYEQY
.,TRBJ1-6,TRBV5-6,ASSLATVDNSPLH
TRBD2,TRBJ2-7,TRBV6-6,ASSTGLGGEQY
TRBD1,TRBJ1-3,TRBV5-6,ASSVQNRGWRNTIY
TRBD1,TRBJ1-2,TRBV6-1,ASRGQTRVHT